This TCR beta chain was documented in a study of cytomegalovirus exposure and HLA in healthy donors. Study information: Of 300 to 500 genotyped donors, roughly 81% grouped in the Caucasian-associated ancestry cluster.

In regard to this clone: What it recognizes is unknown.

The PCR employed 60 Vbeta primers together with 13 Jbeta primers. Profiled with immunoSEQ multiplex PCR; TCRdb holds only in-frame clones, not every one. The sample contains tens of thousands of clones, more than 70% of which appear only once. Germline CDR1 SSHAT, CDR2 FNYEAQ (reference sequence). The V and J ends lost 5 bases and 3 bases respectively, with 10 bases between them. The CDR3 totals 13 residues. Points from the study as a whole: Analysis performed later found 16,951 TCR beta sequences associated with HLA alleles at 0.05 false discovery rate.

This receptor was identified in a middle-aged woman in good health and CMV-seropositive. The chain employs TRBV7-7 and TRBJ1-1, with D uncertain. Material: PBMCs. In nucleotides, the CDR3 is TGTGCCAGCAGCCCGCGACTATACACTGAAGCTTTCTTT. Its protein is CASSPRLYTEAFF.